This entry is about one T cell receptor (beta chain). Its antigen is not identified. TCRdb fed the RT-PCR reads into MiXCR, producing one record per CDR3 protein. The profile shows fewer than 600,000 distinct CDR3 sequences, 6% to 9% of them singletons. Trimming took 4 bases from V and 4 from J, leaving 11 bases between them. CDR1 and CDR2 (germline): SQVTM, ANQGSEA. The length of the CDR3 is 13 residues. The data belong to a study of response to subunit inactivated influenza vaccine. General observations from the study: It was suggested by the authors that few new T cells are recruited by each seasonal influenza vaccination.

The chain couples TRBV29-1 to TRBJ2-1, with D perhaps matching TRBD2 (6 bases). The sample here was PBMCs from blood, taken about 23 months after vaccination. The TCR was taken from a man between 50 and 70 years old who received an inactivated influenza vaccine. CDR3 residues: CSVVADWYNEQFF. CDR3 nucleotides: TGCAGCGTTGTAGCGGACTGGTACAATGAGCAGTTCTTC.